This TCR beta chain emerged from a study of blood T cell repertoires in COVID-19. Study context: Whether acute or convalescent, the COVID-19 samples came from the United States, Italy and Spain.

Trimming pared 2 bases from V and 6 bases from J, leaving 13 bases between. The CDR3 contains 14 residues. Germline lookup yields CDR1 MGHDK and CDR2 SYGVNS. TCRdb keeps only in-frame clones here, not all; method: immunoSEQ multiplex PCR. The sample lists approximately 120,000 clones, 70% to 90% occurring once. The chain links TRBV25-1 to TRBJ1-1, with a tentative D call TRBD1 (6 bases). The sequence derives from a human donor in a cohort sampled during active COVID-19. Sequencing was carried out using peripheral blood. CDR3 in DNA: TGTGCCAGCAGTGAACTACATGGGGGCGCTGAAGCTTTCTTT. Amino acid sequence: CASSELHGGAEAFF.